This T cell receptor (beta chain) was profiled in a study of molecular identifiers for immune sequencing clone quantification listed by TCRdb under 2018. At the level of the whole study: In a replicate experiment, RNA from roughly 21,000 or 96,000 naive CD8 T cells was split into five aliquots, four of which were sequenced. CD8 T cells were used in a methods study to benchmark molecular-identifier clustering-based TCR repertoire sequencing (MIDCIRS) and TCR RNA copy counting.

The library came from PCR. The run used an Illumina HiSeq 4000. Bulk TCR libraries were prepared as previously described, using TCR primers listed in Table S5. Purification of total RNA was performed with the Qiagen AllPrep DNA/RNA kit. Reads from multiple sequencing runs of the same library were pooled before analysis. Per the authors' processing: Only reads with exact TCR constant sequence were kept, trimmed to 150 nt, and grouped by their 12-nt molecular barcodes. Reads inside each barcode group were sub-clustered using a 15% Levenshtein threshold, and a quality-weighted consensus sequence was constructed for each RNA molecule. Non-functional sequences were excluded, and lower-count sequences lying one edit away from another sequence were also excluded. Based on a fit of two negative binomial distributions, barcode sub-clusters having less than 20% of the maximum read count were discarded. TCRdb itself trimmed the public reads at Q25 with fastp, ran MiXCR and retained productive beta chains. All rows with the same CDR3 protein become a single entry with the most common DNA and genes. Here the V and J calls rest on TCRdb's processing, not on the authors' analysis. The table for this sample lists some 320,000 distinct CDR3 sequences; around a fifth of them were counted only once. More than 0.8% of the sample lies in the top ten.

The CDR3 runs 14 residues from the cysteine to the phenylalanine. Only CDR3 DNA remains: 42 bases, in frame from the first base. Based on the germline V gene (reference sequence), the CDR1 and CDR2 sequences are GTSNPN and SVGIG. V is pruned by 3 bases and J by 8 bases, leaving 8 bases of the junction without a gene match. This clonotype has a count of ten or more. The target of this receptor is not known. Per-base qualities were not stored, and no clone one base away is much larger. Libraries of naive CD8 T cells were built from around 20,000 to 990,000 sorted cells, with 10%, 30% or 50% of the purified RNA used. Naive CD8 T cells, defined as CD8+CD4-CCR7+CD45RA+, were FACS-sorted into RLT Plus buffer on a BD FACSAria II. To test detection sensitivity, Jurkat RNA equal to some 11 TCR copies was added to samples of about 20,000-1,000,000 naive CD8 T cells. Enrichment of CD8 T cells was performed with RosetteSep CD8+ T Cell Enrichment Cocktail and Ficoll-Paque, after which ACK red cell lysis was carried out.

General study outcomes and caveats: Clones above 20 RNA copies held over 99% of molecules in CMV-specific effector cells but under 1% in naive cells. A single cell's worth of spiked-in Jurkat TCR RNA was reported detectable even among 750,000 to 1,000,000 naive CD8 T cells. Modeling estimated roughly 3 recovered TCR RNA copies per cell, compared with 8.5 to 10 by digital PCR, which implies about 30% capture efficiency. Highly expanded clone sizes could be underestimated because identical TCR molecules may share a barcode. Naive libraries contained spiked-in Jurkat TCR RNA (approximately nine copies' worth), which is not part of the donor repertoire. When barcode sub-clustering was not used, chimeric consensus sequences inflated TCR diversity, with chimeras reaching as high as 47%.

What was sequenced was naive CD8+ T cells from blood, with Jurkat cell RNA spiked in. This specimen's cell subset or site label, interpreted: FACS-sorted CD8+CD4-CCR7+CD45RA+ naive T cells. The source is a human donor in good health. Some libraries in this study had Jurkat cell RNA spiked in. The chain uses TRBV30 and TRBJ2-1; 9 central nucleotides agree with TRBD2. For the CDR3, the sequence is CAWSRLADGYEQFF. The DNA reads as follows: TGTGCCTGGAGCAGACTAGCGGACGGATATGAGCAGTTCTTC.